The T cell receptor beta chain under discussion was sequenced for a study of blood T cell repertoires in COVID-19. About the research overall: Samples representing acute and convalescent COVID-19 were sourced from the United States, Italy and Spain. T cells, B-cell-depleted T cells, or PBMCs provided the cDNA or gDNA that served as material.

The table came from immunoSEQ multiplex PCR; TCRdb's copy has only in-frame clones and leaves some out. The sample lists over 100,000 clones, about four fifths occurring once. This clone has just a few counts. Germline CDR1 is SNHLY and CDR2 is FYNNEI. Trimming stripped 6 bases from V and 5 bases from J, with 14 bases between. This CDR3 comprises 14 residues. The sample was peripheral blood. V and J are TRBV2 and TRBJ1-5; D perhaps matches TRBD1 (6 bases). This TCR was recovered from an older woman with acute or convalescent COVID-19. CDR3 nucleotides: TGTGCCAGCAGCGACGACAGGAGAGATCAGCCCCAGCATTTT. Its translation is CASSDDRRDQPQHF.